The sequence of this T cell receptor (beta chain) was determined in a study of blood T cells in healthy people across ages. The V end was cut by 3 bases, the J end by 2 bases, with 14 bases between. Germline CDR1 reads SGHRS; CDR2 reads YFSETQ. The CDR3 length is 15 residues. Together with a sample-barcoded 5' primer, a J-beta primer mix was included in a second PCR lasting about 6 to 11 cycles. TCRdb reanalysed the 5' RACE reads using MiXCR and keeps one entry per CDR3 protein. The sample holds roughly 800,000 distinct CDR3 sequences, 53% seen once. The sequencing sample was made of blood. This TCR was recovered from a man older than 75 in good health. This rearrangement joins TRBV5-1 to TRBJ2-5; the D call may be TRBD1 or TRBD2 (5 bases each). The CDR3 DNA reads TGCGCCAGCAGCTCCGGGACCGTACAGCAAGAGACCCAGTACTTC. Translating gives CASSSGTVQQETQYF. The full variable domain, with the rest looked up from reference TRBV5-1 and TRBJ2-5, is KAGVTQTPRYLIKTRGQQVTLSCSPISGHRSVSWYQQTPGQGLQFLFEYFSETQRNKGNFPGRFSGRQFSNSRSEMNVSTLELGDSALYLCASSSGTVQQETQYFGPGTRLLVL.